Sequencing of this T cell receptor beta chain was carried out in a study of cytomegalovirus exposure and HLA in healthy donors. Study outcomes and limitations: The study flagged roughly 160 TCR beta chains as cytomegalovirus-associated. Later analysis identified a missense DCLRE1C variant that was linked to TCR beta V- and J-gene trimming. Immune exposure information available was restricted to CMV serostatus.

With 60 Vbeta and 13 Jbeta primers, the PCR was carried out. The data were produced by immunoSEQ multiplex PCR, yet TCRdb's version contains in-frame clones alone and is incomplete. Of approximately 160,000 clones detected, roughly 82% appear once; the ten largest clones hold about 3%. The CDR3 consists of 14 residues. The V and J ends lost 11 bases and 10 bases respectively, with 21 bases between them. Germline lookup yields CDR1 ENHRY and CDR2 SYGVKD. The sample holds one count of this clone. Its antigen is not known. Input material: PBMCs. The source of this sequence is a woman aged 45-65 years in good health and CMV-seropositive. The chain joins TRBV10-3 to TRBJ1-6; D gene ambiguous. CDR3: CAASVQVEGSPLHF. CDR3 nucleotide sequence: TGTGCCGCCAGTGTCCAGGTGGAAGGCTCACCCCTCCACTTT.